The clone carrying this T cell receptor (beta chain) was seen just once. The antigen remains undetermined. The data were taken from a study of cytomegalovirus exposure and HLA in healthy donors. General study points: Later work found most CMV-associated TCR beta chains apparently HLA-restricted.

The PCR ran on 60 Vbeta and 13 Jbeta primers. The protocol was immunoSEQ multiplex PCR, while the TCRdb copy is restricted to in-frame clones and leaves out a portion. The sample consists of some 130,000 clones, 74% of them appearing once. CDR3 length: 15 amino acids. The germline V gene encodes CDR1 LNHNV and CDR2 YYDKDF (reference sequence). After removal of 0 bases from V and 6 bases from J, the junction contained 7 bases not matched to a gene. The sample taken for sequencing was PBMCs. The TCR sequence derives from a woman between 50 and 59 years old in good health and CMV-seropositive. The genes are TRBV15 and TRBJ1-1, with TRBD1 matching over 7 bases. The CDR3, as DNA: TGTGCCACCAGCAGAGAATCGACAGGGCTCGCTGAAGCTTTCTTT. Translated, it gives CATSRESTGLAEAFF. Variable domain in full (rest from reference TRBV15 and TRBJ1-1): DAMVIQNPRYQVTQFGKPVTLSCSQTLNHNVMYWYQQKSSQAPKLLFHYYDKDFNNEADTPDNFQSRRPNTSFCFLDIRSPGLGDTAMYLCATSRESTGLAEAFFGQGTRLTVV.